The T cell receptor beta chain under discussion was sequenced for a study of CD8+ T cells in alopecia areata. Study-level background: Among treated patients, oral tofacitinib was administered at 5 to 10 mg twice daily. Broader study findings: More clonal than normal scalp was lesional scalp, particularly alopecia totalis/universalis. With one nonresponder, baseline CD8+ expansion's link to response remains uncertain.

The V and J ends lost 1 base and 8 bases respectively, with 11 bases between them. The germline CDR1 and CDR2 sequences are LGHNA and YNFKEQ. CDR3 length: 13 amino acids. Treatment of the sample: oral pan-JAK inhibitor, 5-10 mg twice daily. The investigators collected lesional scalp punch biopsies and peripheral blood from alopecia areata patients. This clone was counted between two and nine times. The target antigen is unknown. Following extraction, RNA underwent reverse transcription to cDNA, which served as the sequencing template. Produced via immunoSEQ multiplex PCR; TCRdb's table is partial and in-frame only. This repertoire shows approximately 200,000 clones, roughly three fifths found once; its top ten account for approximately 0.7%.

The sample consisted of CD4+ T cells sorted from blood, taken at week 4, from a patient treated with tofacitinib. The chain employs TRBV4-2 and TRBJ1-2, with D tentatively TRBD1 (5 bases). The TCR sequence derives from a human donor with alopecia areata. CDR3 coding DNA: TGTGCCAGCAGCCAAGCAGGGACGGGCGGCTACACCTTC. Translating gives CASSQAGTGGYTF.